This T cell receptor (beta chain) was sequenced in a study of blood T cells in healthy people across ages (dated by TCRdb to between 2014 and 2016). The study in broad terms: In model experiments, template switching captured roughly one uniquely barcoded TCR beta cDNA molecule for every two T cells. Four age groups were formed from the donors: young (average about 16 years), middle-aged (around 40), aged (roughly 58) and long-lived (less than 85). The study analyzed two additional independent replicas of 1 million unique cDNA reads from the same blood draw for two donors, one aged 18 to 30 and one aged 80 or older. Age-related changes in TCR beta repertoire diversity were measured in the study by deep sequencing normalized with unique cDNA molecular identifiers. Donors of different ages were randomly distributed across sequencing lanes to avoid experimental bias.

Study-wide conclusions, independent of this receptor: Conclusive comparison of naive and antigen-experienced compartments was prevented by the profiling of bulk unsorted PBMCs. Donor CMV infection status was unknown, potentially confounding age-related changes in expanded clonotypes. Compared with the aged group, the long-lived group had more naive CD4+ T cells, fewer expanded clones and increased TCR diversity, suggesting age selection. Total diversity estimates from one million sequenced T cells were considered lower bounds and underestimates. Observed TCR beta diversity per million T cells fell roughly linearly with age, and a significant reduction was already apparent by age around 40. A strong correlation was found between observed TCR beta diversity and the percentage of naive T cells measured by flow cytometry.

Systemically healthy Caucasian individuals from Russia, 39 in total and aged about 6 to 95 years, were included as donors. Each donor gave about 9.7 milliliters of peripheral blood, drawn into EDTA-treated Vacutainer tubes. Ficoll-Paque density-gradient centrifugation was used to isolate PBMCs, with at least 6 million per sample. Trizol reagent was used to extract total RNA from the PBMCs, yielding at least 6 micrograms per sample. For every donor, flow cytometry on a PBMC aliquot measured the percentage of naive CD45RAhigh/CD27high T cells. This clonotype was picked up a small number of times. Its antigen is not yet known. Base qualities were left out, and no much larger clone turns up one base away. Receptor amplification or capture employed 5' RACE. These reads were obtained on an Illumina HiSeq 2500. A second PCR of roughly 6 to 11 cycles was run with a J-beta primer mix and a sample-barcoded 5' primer. A unique molecular identifier was introduced onto each TCR beta cDNA molecule by a template-switch 5' adaptor carrying 12 random nucleotides. Each sample yielded at least 3 million CDR3-containing paired-end reads. All of the RNA was converted into first-strand cDNA using the Mint cDNA synthesis kit, with a TRBC-specific oligonucleotide serving as the primer. Following uracil-DNA glycosylase treatment, all cDNA underwent a first 18-cycle PCR with the universal primers M1SS and BC2_uni_R. From the authors' description of their analysis: Normalization of each sample was performed by random selection of 1 million high-quality reads, each carrying a distinct molecular identifier. Instead of being binned into consensus sequences, reads that shared molecular identifiers were thrown out. MiTCR, with a Q25 quality threshold and the strictest error-elimination algorithm, was used for CDR3 identification, clonotype clustering and error correction. A nonparametric unseen species model using Euler transformation provided a lower-bound estimate of total TCR beta diversity. TCRdb handled the public reads itself, with Q25 trimming in fastp and clone calling in MiXCR, and kept productive beta chains. Every entry covers one CDR3 protein and lists the most common genes and DNA from its rows. In this record, the V and J calls reflect TCRdb's handling and not the investigators' own analysis. In this sample the table shows about 900,000 distinct CDR3 sequences, under 80% of which occur a single time. The ten largest clones take up 28% of the sample.

Sequencing was done on a sample of blood. The sequence came from a man aged 30 to 45 in good health.

The CDR3 protein sequence reads: CAIRGGFDEQYF. The nucleotide sequence reads TGTGCCATCAGGGGGGGTTTCGACGAGCAGTACTTC. The rearrangement joined TRBV10-3 to TRBJ2-7; TRBD2 might be the D gene, on 6 matching bases. The CDR3 starts with the cysteine, ends with the phenylalanine, and has 12 residues. Kept here is only the CDR3 DNA, which spans 36 bases and is read in frame from base 1. V was cut back by 6 bases and J by 5 bases, leaving a gap of 11 bases between them. CDR1 ENHRY and CDR2 SYGVKD were looked up in the germline V gene.